This T cell receptor (beta chain) comes out of a study of human T cells and chemical hapten exposure. Study-level information: Across its approximately 25 weeks, the study gave patients weekly diphenylcyclopropenone doses to the scalp.

TCRdb itself ran the RACE reads through MiXCR, one entry per CDR3 protein. The sample lists about 260,000 distinct CDR3 sequences; 7.5% to 9% were seen once. The CDR3 consists of 13 residues. V shed 4 bases and J shed 2 bases, with 9 bases lying between them. Germline V lookup: CDR1 SNHLY, CDR2 FYNNEI. This clonotype was counted many times. Indicated time point: pre-sensitization, week 0. The sample's treatment: therapeutic diphenylcyclopropenone sensitization with weekly scalp DPC. The clonotype comes from a woman between 40 and 55 years old with alopecia areata. Some clones in this sample may be carry-over from other donors' samples. This chain uses TRBV2 with TRBJ2-7; D tentatively fits TRBD1 or TRBD2 (5 bases each). Sequencing was performed on whole blood, taken in connection with sensitization to the hapten diphenylcyclopropenone (DPC). The CDR3 reads CASSVRDAYEQYF. CDR3 bases: TGTGCCAGCAGTGTAAGGGACGCCTACGAGCAGTACTTC.